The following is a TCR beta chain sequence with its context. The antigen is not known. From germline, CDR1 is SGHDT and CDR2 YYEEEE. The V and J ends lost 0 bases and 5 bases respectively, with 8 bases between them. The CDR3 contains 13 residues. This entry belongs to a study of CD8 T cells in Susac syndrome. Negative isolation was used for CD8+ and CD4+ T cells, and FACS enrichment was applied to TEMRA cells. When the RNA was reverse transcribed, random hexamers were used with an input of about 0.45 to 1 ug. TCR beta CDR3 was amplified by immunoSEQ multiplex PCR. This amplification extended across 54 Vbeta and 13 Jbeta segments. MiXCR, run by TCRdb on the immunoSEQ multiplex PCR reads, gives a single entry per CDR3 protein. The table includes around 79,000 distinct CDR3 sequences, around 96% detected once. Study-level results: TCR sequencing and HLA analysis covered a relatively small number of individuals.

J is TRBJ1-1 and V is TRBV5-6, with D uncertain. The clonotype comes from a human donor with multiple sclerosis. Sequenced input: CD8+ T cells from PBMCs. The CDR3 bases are TGTGCCAGCAGCTTGGGGATTCGAACTGAAGCTTTCTTT. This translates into CASSLGIRTEAFF.